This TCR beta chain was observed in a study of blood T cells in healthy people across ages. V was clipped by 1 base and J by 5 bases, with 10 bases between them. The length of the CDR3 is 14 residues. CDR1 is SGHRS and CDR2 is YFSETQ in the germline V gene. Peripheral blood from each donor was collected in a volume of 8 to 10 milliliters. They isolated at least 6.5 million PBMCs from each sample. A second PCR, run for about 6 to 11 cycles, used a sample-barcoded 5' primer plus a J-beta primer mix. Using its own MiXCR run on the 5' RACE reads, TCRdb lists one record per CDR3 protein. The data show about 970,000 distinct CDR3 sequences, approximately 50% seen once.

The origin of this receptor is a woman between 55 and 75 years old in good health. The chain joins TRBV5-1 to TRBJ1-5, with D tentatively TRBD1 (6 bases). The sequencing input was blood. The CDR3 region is CASSLRGEDQPQHF. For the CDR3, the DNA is TGCGCCAGCAGCTTGAGGGGGGAGGATCAGCCCCAGCATTTT.